The rows below give T cell receptor beta chains drawn from one sample of a study of blood T cell repertoires in COVID-19. TCRdb's copy holds only in-frame clones and misses some; the assay was immunoSEQ multiplex PCR. The table records some 300,000 clones, roughly 84% of them present only once. The sequencing sample was made of PBMCs or T cells enriched from blood (not recorded which). The receptors stem from a woman aged 25 to 39 who had recovered from COVID-19. Each CDR3 is given without its conserved first and last residue. Size is stated for part of the rows, as once, few or many counts, or as a class when the clone is expanded.

V gene: TRBV4-3
J gene: TRBJ1-1
clone size: NA
CDR3 length: 15
CDR3 protein: ASSRGGVGVLGTEAF

V gene: TRBV5-6
J gene: TRBJ1-2
clone size: many
CDR3 length: 11
CDR3 protein: ASSLGQLLGYT

V gene: TRBV30
J gene: TRBJ1-3
clone size: NA
CDR3 length: 13
CDR3 protein: AWSVPTGTGNTIY

V gene: TRBV5-1
J gene: TRBJ1-1
clone size: NA
CDR3 length: 13
CDR3 protein: ASSPWTGPNTEAF

V gene: TRBV19
J gene: TRBJ2-1
clone size: NA
CDR3 length: 10
CDR3 protein: ASSARDWEQF

V gene: TRBV4-1
J gene: TRBJ1-1
clone size: NA
CDR3 length: 11
CDR3 protein: ASSQARAAEAF

V gene: TRBV4-2
J gene: TRBJ2-1
clone size: NA
CDR3 length: 11
CDR3 protein: ASSQDYGSEQF

V gene: TRBV5-4
J gene: TRBJ1-1
clone size: NA
CDR3 length: 12
CDR3 protein: ASSLFDRNTEAF

V gene: TRBV7-6
J gene: TRBJ2-3
clone size: NA
CDR3 length: 13
CDR3 protein: ASSLAGGNTDTQY

V gene: TRBV28
J gene: TRBJ2-7
clone size: NA
CDR3 length: 15
CDR3 protein: ASSLRGSATSLYEQY

V gene: TRBV7-8
J gene: TRBJ1-6
clone size: NA
CDR3 length: 16
CDR3 protein: ASSLGSGGRRNNSPLH

V gene: TRBV11-2
J gene: TRBJ1-4
clone size: NA
CDR3 length: 15
CDR3 protein: ASSLAGVSATNEKLF

V gene: TRBV11-2
J gene: TRBJ2-4
clone size: few
CDR3 length: 16
CDR3 protein: ASSLVSLGEIAKNIQY

V gene: TRBV9
J gene: TRBJ2-5
clone size: NA
CDR3 length: 15
CDR3 protein: ASSVANSGGYQETQY

V gene: TRBV25-1
J gene: TRBJ2-7
clone size: NA
CDR3 length: 10
CDR3 protein: ASSKSSYEQY

V gene: TRBV21-1
J gene: TRBJ1-5
clone size: NA
CDR3 length: 13
CDR3 protein: ASSGAGRLNQPQH

V gene: TRBV4-1
J gene: TRBJ1-3
clone size: few
CDR3 length: 13
CDR3 protein: ASSQGDNSGNTIY

V gene: TRBV20-1
J gene: TRBJ1-5
clone size: once
CDR3 length: 12
CDR3 protein: SASWSAGNQPQH

V gene: TRBV30
J gene: TRBJ1-6
clone size: NA
CDR3 length: 7
CDR3 protein: ACCQPLH

V gene: TRBV5-1
J gene: TRBJ2-3
clone size: NA
CDR3 length: 9
CDR3 protein: ASGDLATQY

V gene: TRBV2
J gene: TRBJ2-5
clone size: NA
CDR3 length: 15
CDR3 protein: ASSKTSGGYYGETQY

V gene: TRBV14
J gene: TRBJ1-3
clone size: NA
CDR3 length: 12
CDR3 protein: ASSPRSWGNTIY

V gene: TRBV25-1
J gene: TRBJ1-2
clone size: NA
CDR3 length: 9
CDR3 protein: ASLSAIGYT

V gene: TRBV28
J gene: TRBJ2-4
clone size: NA
CDR3 length: 13
CDR3 protein: ASSPAGTGNNIQY

V gene: TRBV3-1/TRBV3-2
J gene: TRBJ1-5
clone size: NA
CDR3 length: 12
CDR3 protein: ASSQRVGNQPQH

V gene: TRBV28
J gene: TRBJ1-4
clone size: NA
CDR3 length: 13
CDR3 protein: ASSQTGGLSEKLF

V gene: TRBV5-1
J gene: TRBJ1-2
clone size: NA
CDR3 length: 13
CDR3 protein: ASSLAPGQGSGYT

V gene: TRBV7-9
J gene: TRBJ2-1
clone size: NA
CDR3 length: 14
CDR3 protein: ASSRDRGITYNEQF

V gene: TRBV5-4
J gene: TRBJ1-4
clone size: NA
CDR3 length: 15
CDR3 protein: ASSLGGTAATNEKLF

V gene: TRBV7-4
J gene: TRBJ1-2
clone size: NA
CDR3 length: 15
CDR3 protein: ASSPPQGDTSNYGYT

V gene: TRBV27
J gene: TRBJ2-5
clone size: NA
CDR3 length: 13
CDR3 protein: ASSPPPGGQETQY

V gene: TRBV27
J gene: TRBJ1-1
clone size: NA
CDR3 length: 12
CDR3 protein: ASSFLGENTEAF

V gene: TRBV19
J gene: TRBJ1-6
clone size: NA
CDR3 length: 12
CDR3 protein: ASKWSGGNSPLH

V gene: TRBV5-1
J gene: TRBJ1-2
clone size: NA
CDR3 length: 10
CDR3 protein: ATAAGGNGYT

V gene: TRBV7-9
J gene: TRBJ2-7
clone size: NA
CDR3 length: 14
CDR3 protein: ASSSSQGPSAYEQY

V gene: TRBV2
J gene: TRBJ1-1
clone size: NA
CDR3 length: 11
CDR3 protein: ASIWGQNTEAF

V gene: TRBV11-2
J gene: TRBJ1-4
clone size: NA
CDR3 length: 12
CDR3 protein: ASSFRGIGEKLF

V gene: TRBV5-1
J gene: TRBJ1-1
clone size: NA
CDR3 length: 13
CDR3 protein: ASGPGQGTNTEAF

V gene: TRBV30
J gene: TRBJ1-6
clone size: NA
CDR3 length: 11
CDR3 protein: AWSNNRDSPLH

V gene: TRBV19
J gene: TRBJ1-2
clone size: NA
CDR3 length: 13
CDR3 protein: ASSSDRGANYGYT

V gene: TRBV6-5
J gene: TRBJ1-5
clone size: NA
CDR3 length: 13
CDR3 protein: ASSLDRGLGQPQH

V gene: TRBV25-1
J gene: TRBJ1-4
clone size: NA
CDR3 length: 13
CDR3 protein: ASSESDRGGEKLF

V gene: TRBV5-6
J gene: TRBJ2-1
clone size: NA
CDR3 length: 12
CDR3 protein: ASRTSGGANEQF

V gene: TRBV7-2
J gene: TRBJ2-5
clone size: NA
CDR3 length: 13
CDR3 protein: ASSLVRGVEETQY

V gene: TRBV7-9
J gene: TRBJ2-7
clone size: once
CDR3 length: 13
CDR3 protein: ASSYQTGASYEQY

V gene: TRBV5-1
J gene: TRBJ2-7
clone size: NA
CDR3 length: 12
CDR3 protein: ASSLAVSSYEQY

V gene: TRBV28
J gene: TRBJ1-5
clone size: NA
CDR3 length: 11
CDR3 protein: ASGDRGHQPQH

V gene: TRBV6-5
J gene: TRBJ1-1
clone size: NA
CDR3 length: 12
CDR3 protein: ASNPSGVYTEAF

V gene: TRBV18
J gene: TRBJ1-1
clone size: NA
CDR3 length: 14
CDR3 protein: ASSPRRTAMNTEAF

V gene: TRBV19
J gene: TRBJ1-1
clone size: NA
CDR3 length: 9
CDR3 protein: ASSRNTEAF

V gene: TRBV28
J gene: TRBJ1-2
clone size: NA
CDR3 length: 16
CDR3 protein: ASSLTPARQGILYGYT